This is a list of T cell receptor beta chains from one sample in a study of long-term antiretroviral therapy in people with HIV. Clones were read by immunoSEQ multiplex PCR, and TCRdb kept only the in-frame ones, dropping some. The table records around 11,000 clones, around 88% of them present only once. The sequences come from unsorted PBMCs, collected 0.2 years before starting antiretroviral therapy. The receptors come from a woman between 40 and 50 years old with HIV. The CDR3 runs from the conserved cysteine through the conserved F or W. D genes are given only for firm matches. Not all rows give a size; the values are once, few, many and, for expanded clones, a class.

CASTTGTHSYEQYF,TGTGCCAGCACGACCGGGACACACTCCTACGAGCAGTACTTC,-,TRBJ2-7,TRBV9,-
CASSQEASGTEAFF,TGCGCCAGCAGCCAAGAGGCATCAGGGACTGAAGCTTTCTTT,-,TRBJ1-1,TRBV4-3,-
CASSFARDSPLHF,TGTGCCAGCAGCTTTGCCAGGGATTCACCCCTCCACTTT,-,TRBJ1-6,TRBV5-6,-
CAWSVKQGRHTEAFF,TGTGCCTGGAGTGTTAAACAGGGGAGACATACTGAAGCTTTCTTT,TRBD1,TRBJ1-1,TRBV30,-
CASSHPTGGLYEQYF,TGCGCCAGCAGCCACCCGACAGGGGGTCTGTACGAGCAGTACTTC,TRBD1,TRBJ2-7,TRBV5-1,-
CSVAGTGNTIYF,TGCAGCGTTGCAGGGACCGGAAACACCATATATTTT,-,TRBJ1-3,TRBV29-1,once
CASSVSYHGSSGNTIYF,TGTGCCAGCAGCGTATCTTATCACGGGTCCTCTGGAAACACCATATATTTT,-,TRBJ1-3,TRBV9,-
CASSEETGEIYGYTF,TGTGCCAGCAGTGAAGAGACAGGGGAAATCTATGGCTACACCTTC,TRBD1,TRBJ1-2,TRBV2,-
CASRSRLAGATDTQYF,TGTGCCAGCAGATCTCGACTAGCGGGGGCCACAGATACGCAGTATTTT,TRBD2,TRBJ2-3,TRBV27,-
CASSADRRNTEAFF,TGTGCCAGCAGTGCTGACCGGCGGAACACTGAAGCTTTCTTT,-,TRBJ1-1,TRBV6-5,-
CAWEGPIDGYTF,TGTGCCTGGGAGGGCCCTATCGATGGCTACACCTTC,-,TRBJ1-2,TRBV30,-
CASSPYDSSSGNTIYF,TGTGCCAGCTCACCATACGACAGCTCCTCTGGAAACACCATATATTTT,-,TRBJ1-3,TRBV18,-
CASSLVVFTTDTQYF,TGTGCCAGCAGCTTAGTCGTTTTCACGACAGATACGCAGTATTTT,-,TRBJ2-3,TRBV7-2,-
CASSPGPKGDYGYTF,TGTGCCAGCAGCCCCGGACCGAAAGGAGACTATGGCTACACCTTC,-,TRBJ1-2,TRBV9,-
CASNKDSYYGYTF,TGTGCCAGTAATAAGGACAGTTACTATGGCTACACCTTC,-,TRBJ1-2,TRBV19,-
CASSLAYRAALKETQYF,TGCGCCAGCAGCTTGGCCTACAGGGCCGCGTTGAAAGAGACCCAGTACTTC,-,TRBJ2-5,TRBV5-1,-
CASSLGTGVQQPQHF,TGTGCCAGCAGCTTAGGGACAGGGGTTCAACAGCCCCAGCATTTT,TRBD1,TRBJ1-5,TRBV7-9,few
CASSLAAGALNSGNTIYF,TGTGCCAGCAGCTTAGCGGCAGGGGCCCTCAACTCTGGAAACACCATATATTTT,-,TRBJ1-3,TRBV7-9,-
CASSFVGQLYNEQFF,TGCGCCAGCAGCTTTGTAGGACAGCTCTACAATGAGCAGTTCTTC,-,TRBJ2-1,TRBV5-1,-
CASSLAGTVNEKLFF,TGCGCCAGCAGCTTGGCCGGGACGGTGAATGAAAAACTGTTTTTT,-,TRBJ1-4,TRBV5-1,large
CASSHQRVLAGGNNEQFF,TGTGCCAGCAGCCACCAACGGGTTCTAGCGGGGGGGAACAATGAGCAGTTCTTC,TRBD2,TRBJ2-1,TRBV7-9,-
CASSRAAGTSYSGNTIYF,TGTGCCAGCAGCCGGGCGGCAGGGACATCTTACTCTGGAAACACCATATATTTT,-,TRBJ1-3,TRBV7-2,-
CASSGGQGNYGYTF,TGTGCCAGCAGCGGAGGACAGGGCAACTATGGCTACACCTTC,TRBD1,TRBJ1-2,TRBV9,-
CASSPRGELEYF,TGTGCCAGCTCACCGAGGGGGGAGTTGGAGTACTTC,-,TRBJ2-4,TRBV18,once
CATSRRPGQGSTDYGYTF,TGTGCCACCAGCAGACGTCCGGGACAGGGTAGCACGGACTATGGCTACACCTTC,TRBD1,TRBJ1-2,TRBV15,-